This T cell receptor (beta chain) is from a study of T cell repertoires in cytomegalovirus infection. Study-level points and caveats: Cumulative frequency (of public TCR beta family members) identified carriers of CMV plus the relevant HLA.

Comments on this clonotype: Antigen specificity is unknown.

Trimming stripped 0 bases from V and 7 bases from J, with 6 bases between. The CDR3 has 12 residues. CDR1 MDHEN and CDR2 SYDVKM come from the germline V gene. A single record per CDR3 protein comes from TCRdb applying MiXCR to the reads. The sample carries approximately 390,000 distinct CDR3 sequences, roughly a third recorded once. The gene calls are TRBV28 and TRBJ1-1; D gene ambiguous. The sequences come from cultured PBMCs, collected from culture after CMV antigen stimulation. This sequence was found in a human donor in good health (CMV status not recorded). Some clones in this sample may be carry-over from other donors' samples. The chain's CDR3 is CASSLWGDEAFF. For the CDR3, the DNA is TGTGCCAGCAGTTTATGGGGAGATGAAGCTTTCTTT.